This T cell receptor (beta chain) was recorded in a study of T-cell reconstitution after alpha-beta-depleted transplantation in children. The TCRbeta library incorporated unique molecular identifiers. TCRdb analysed the PCR reads with MiXCR anew, one entry per CDR3 protein. Of roughly 500,000 distinct CDR3 sequences listed, approximately 30% were seen once; the top ten hold roughly 2.5%. Trimming at V came to 9 bases and at J to 4 bases, leaving 8 bases not matched to a gene. The CDR3 totals 13 residues. From germline, CDR1 is MDHEN and CDR2 SYDVKM. The chain links TRBV28 to TRBJ1-2; 7 bases match TRBD1. The material was PBMCs from the stem cell graft donor, obtained from the stem cell graft. The clonotype was recovered from a human donor who donated a stem cell graft to a child with aplastic anemia. CDR3 sequence: CASKGADFYGYTF. The CDR3 nucleotides read TGTGCCAGTAAGGGGGCAGATTTCTATGGCTACACCTTC.